This T cell receptor beta chain emerged from a study of cytomegalovirus exposure and HLA in healthy donors. The PCR used 60 Vbeta and 13 Jbeta primers. Source study methods: Some 80 million unique TCR beta chains, 8.5 million to 14 million shared, were counted in a later analysis. The data were produced by immunoSEQ multiplex PCR, yet TCRdb's version contains in-frame clones alone and is incomplete. Clone size and the V and J calls come from that table; the DNA yielded D and trimming. The sample lists approximately 140,000 clones, over 80% seen once, with approximately 1.1% in the top ten. With respect to this clone: Its antigen is not known.

Whole-study results and caveats: In an earlier analysis, most TCR beta V segments were productive about 87% or about 30% of the time. Among the sequence variants, a highly shared cluster was likely an artifact of sequencing. Cytomegalovirus association was listed for approximately 160 TCR beta chains.

This TCR was sampled from a boy younger than 18 in good health and CMV-seronegative. Input material: PBMCs.

For the CDR3, the DNA is TGTGCCAGCAGCGCGGGACTAGTCAGTCGGACGCAGTATTTT. It is translated as CASSAGLVSRTQYF. The chain joins TRBV5-6 to TRBJ2-3; 8 bases align to TRBD2. Per germline, CDR1 SGHDT and CDR2 YYEEEE. J lost 9 bases, V lost 4 bases, and 10 bases had no gene match. This CDR3 has 14 amino acids.